This TCR beta chain was found in a study of blood T cell repertoires in COVID-19. Study at large: Specimens from acute and convalescent COVID-19 originated in the United States, Italy and Spain.

Resolution of symptoms, clearance, or two negative PCRs was present in recovered Cohort 3 donors. In the authors' workflow: Amplification of reference gene primers provided the estimated nucleated cell counts. Assay used: immunoSEQ multiplex PCR; TCRdb lists only in-frame clones, some missing. Clone size and the V and J calls come from that table; the DNA yielded D and trimming. The repertoire includes a few hundred thousand clones, about 90% of them detected once, and approximately 0.93% sits in the top ten. This clone was seen only a few times. Germline CDR1 GTSNPN, CDR2 SVGIG (reference sequence). V was trimmed by 2 bases and J by 7 bases, leaving 14 bases between them. The CDR3 is 13 amino acids.

The clonotype comes from a young woman who had recovered from COVID-19. Input material: PBMCs or T cells enriched from blood (not recorded which). The V gene is TRBV30, the J gene TRBJ1-1; possibly TRBD1 for D (5 bases). The DNA of the CDR3 is TGTGCCTGGAGTATAACAGGCAACGGTGAAGCTTTCTTT. It is translated as CAWSITGNGEAFF.